Listed below are T cell receptor beta chains from one sample, sequenced in a study of identical twins. Using its own MiXCR run on the 5' RACE reads, TCRdb lists one record per CDR3 protein. Of about 720,000 distinct CDR3 sequences in the sample, 8.5% to 9% are singletons; the top ten hold around 0.98%. These same records also appear under a second study, on yellow fever vaccine responses in identical twins.

Material: PBMCs. The receptors shown here come from a woman younger than 30 in good health. The CDR3 runs from the conserved cysteine through the conserved F or W. A D gene is named only where the DNA matches it firmly. The size of a clone is reported for some rows only, either as once, few or many, or as a class for expanded clones.

v_gene	j_gene	d_gene	abundance	CDR3nt	CDR3aa
TRBV10-1	TRBJ2-7	-	many	TGCGCCAGCAGTGGCTGGGGTAGCTACGAGCAGTACTTC	CASSGWGSYEQYF
TRBV27	TRBJ2-2	-	-	TGTGCCAGCAGTTTTTTCACTCCGAACACCGGGGAGCTGTTTTTT	CASSFFTPNTGELFF
TRBV4-1	TRBJ2-2	-	many	TGCGCCAGCAGCCAAGGGCTCGGGACCATAACCGGGGAGCTGTTTTTT	CASSQGLGTITGELFF
TRBV7-2	TRBJ2-5	TRBD2	-	TGTGCCAGCACCCTGGCGTTCGCGGGAGTGTGGGAGACCCAGTACTTC	CASTLAFAGVWETQYF
TRBV4-1	TRBJ2-7	-	-	TGCGCCAGCAGCCAAGCTAGGCTAGTTGAAGAGCAGTACTTC	CASSQARLVEEQYF
TRBV20-1	TRBJ2-3	-	many	TGCAGTGCCAGAGACGAACGGACAGATACGCAGTATTTT	CSARDERTDTQYF
TRBV5-1	TRBJ2-1	TRBD2	-	TGCGCCAGCAGCCCAGCGGGGTTCGCGGGGAATGAGCAGTTCTTC	CASSPAGFAGNEQFF
TRBV3-1	TRBJ2-2	TRBD2	-	TGTGCCAGCTGTCTGATCGGACTAGCGGGTTTAAACACCGGGGAGCTGTTTTTT	CASCLIGLAGLNTGELFF
TRBV3-1	TRBJ2-7	-	-	TGTGCCAGCAGCCAAGACCGCAGCCCGAGCTCCTACGAGCAGTACTTC	CASSQDRSPSSYEQYF
TRBV12-3/TRBV12-4	TRBJ2-1	TRBD2	many	TGTGCCAGCAGTTTCACTAGCGGGAGGGACCCCTACAATGAGCAGTTCTTC	CASSFTSGRDPYNEQFF